Following are 14 T cell receptor beta chains from one sample sequenced in a study of T cell repertoires in cytomegalovirus infection (dated by TCRdb to about 2019). Which antigens these TCRs recognize remains unknown. Sequencing used an Illumina HiSeq 1500. TCRdb reprocessed the public reads (quality trimming at Q25 with fastp, clone calling with MiXCR) and kept in-frame beta chains. Rows are combined by CDR3 protein, so each entry shows the most common genes and DNA. The sample profile shows about 920,000 distinct CDR3 sequences; approximately 30% of them were found once. The ten largest make up 13% of the sample. Explained via the paper, the treatment or condition label denotes: in vitro stimulation with specific CMV peptide epitopes to enrich CMV-specific T cells. Sequenced material: cultured CD8+ T cells from PBMCs, taken from culture after CMV antigen stimulation. The receptors come from a human donor in good health (CMV status not recorded). Some clones in this sample may be carry-over from other donors' samples.

The chain recombines TRBV12-3 or TRBV12-4 with TRBJ1-2; 7 positions match TRBD1. The CDR3 has 16 amino acids. V gave up 5 bases and J gave up 0 bases; unmatched junction bases: 9. CDR3: CASSPLGQLTNYGYTF. DNA for the CDR3: TGTGCCAGCAGTCCTTTGGGACAGCTCACTAACTATGGCTACACCTTC.

This clonotype was counted at least ten times. V usage is TRBV7-2 and J usage is TRBJ2-6, with D possibly being TRBD2 (5 bases). The ends were cut back, 8 bases at V and 4 bases at J, with 9 bases in the middle. CDR1 SGHTA and CDR2 FQGNSA come from the germline V gene. The CDR3 is 13 residues long. The CDR3 here is CASGESGANVLTF. The CDR3 region has the DNA TGTGCCAGCGGGGAGAGCGGGGCCAACGTCCTGACTTTC.

This clonotype was seen repeatedly, ten times or more. The J gene is TRBJ2-7, the V gene TRBV7-2; 8 nucleotides match TRBD2. CDR3 length equals 15 residues. Germline V lookup: CDR1 SGHTA, CDR2 FQGNSA. The ends lost 0 bases at V and 2 bases at J; junction bases unmatched: 3. CDR3 bases: TGTGCCAGCAGCTTAGCGGGACTAGGGACCTACGAGCAGTACGTC. Its translation is CASSLAGLGTYEQYV.

The V and J genes are TRBV27 and TRBJ2-1; D is perhaps TRBD1 (5 bases). The CDR3 is 15 amino acids. Trimming removed 3 bases from V and 5 bases from J, with 14 bases in between. The germline gives CDR1 MNHEY, CDR2 SMNVEV (reference sequence). The CDR3 nucleotides are TGTGCCAGCAGTTTTAGTGACAGCCTAAACAATGAGCAGTTCTTC. Protein sequence: CASSFSDSLNNEQFF.

This clonotype was picked up one time. The chain's CDR3 is CASSYSPSQPQHF. CDR3 coding DNA: TGTGCCAGCAGTTACTCTCCGAGTCAGCCCCAGCATTTT. The chain joins TRBV6-6 to TRBJ1-5; D remains unclear. This CDR3 region has 13 residues. Trimming pared 0 bases from V and 6 bases from J, leaving 6 bases between. Germline values: CDR1 MNHNY, CDR2 SVGAGI (reference sequence).

This clonotype was detected once. The rearrangement uses TRBV27 and TRBJ1-6, with 10 bases that match TRBD1. There are 16 residues in the CDR3. After removal of 5 bases from V and 11 bases from J, the junction contained 12 bases not matched to a gene. Germline V CDR1 and CDR2: MNHEY, SMNVEV (reference sequence). The CDR3 region is CASSPLKTGGTAPLHF. The CDR3 coding sequence is TGTGCCAGCAGTCCCCTAAAGACAGGGGGCACGGCACCCCTCCACTTT.

The J gene is TRBJ2-1, the V gene TRBV10-3; D is perhaps TRBD1 (6 bases). Germline V lookup: CDR1 ENHRY, CDR2 SYGVKD. The V and J ends lost 3 bases and 5 bases respectively, with 23 bases between them. This CDR3 has 18 residues. CDR3 sequence (DNA): TGTGCCATCAGTGATCGAGAAATTGGGGGCGCAAAGGACAATGAGCAGTTCTTC. Protein: CAISDREIGGAKDNEQFF.

In its sample, this clonotype was seen many times. V usage is TRBV7-2 and J usage is TRBJ1-6; unclear D gene. This CDR3 is built from 15 residues. Per germline, CDR1 SGHTA and CDR2 FQGNSA. V lost 1 base and J 5 bases, leaving 9 bases between the germline ends. The CDR3 loop is CASSLVAAHNSPLHF. The CDR3 DNA reads as TGTGCCAGCAGCTTAGTGGCAGCCCATAATTCACCCCTCCACTTT. Combining the CDR3 with reference TRBV7-2 and TRBJ1-6 gives the whole variable domain GAGVSQSPSNKVTEKGKDVELRCDPISGHTALYWYRQSLGQGLEFLIYFQGNSAPDKSGLPSDRFSAERTGGSVSTLTIQRTQQEDSAVYLCASSLVAAHNSPLHFGNGTRLTVT.

The chain is built from TRBV24-1 and TRBJ1-2; D call uncertain. CDR3 length: 12 residues. The V gene's germline CDR1 is KGHDR and CDR2 SFDVKD. V was trimmed by 10 bases and J by 3 bases, leaving 11 bases between them. CDR3 sequence reads: CATGEGDYGYTF. The CDR3 DNA reads as TGTGCCACGGGCGAGGGAGACTATGGCTACACCTTC.

This clonotype was seen only a few times. The chain is built from TRBV7-8 and TRBJ2-1; 9 bases agree with TRBD2. The CDR3 runs to 22 residues. Losses at the gene ends were 1 base for V and 7 bases for J; bases not matched to a gene: 26. Germline V CDR1 and CDR2: SGHVS, FQNEAQ. CDR3 loop: CASSLDARRGGILAGEDNEQFF. Written as DNA, the CDR3 is TGTGCCAGCAGCTTAGACGCGCGGCGGGGGGGGATTTTAGCGGGGGAAGATAATGAGCAGTTCTTC.

To note about this clonotype: This could be a read error, since a much larger clone is one nucleotide away. This chain's CDR3 is CASSLGAGQNKKLFF. CDR3 sequence (DNA): TGTGCCAGCAGCTTAGGGGCGGGACAGAATAAAAAACTGTTTTTT. The gene calls are TRBV7-8 and TRBJ1-4; 7 bases fit TRBD1. The CDR3 is made up of 15 amino acids. V was pared by 1 base and J by 9 bases, with 8 bases of the junction left unmatched. CDR1 SGHVS and CDR2 FQNEAQ come from the germline V gene.

In regard to this clonotype: Its ends do not fully match the called genes, so a read error is possible. The genes are TRBV19 and TRBJ2-1, with 13 bases matching TRBD2. Germline CDR1 LNHDA, CDR2 SQIVND (reference sequence). This CDR3 is built from 18 residues. In DNA form, the CDR3 reads TGTGTCAGTAGTATAAAACTAGCGGGGGGGGGTTACTACAATGAGCAGTTCTTC. Translated, it gives CVSSIKLAGGGYYNEQFF.

This clonotype showed up just a few times. The chain combines TRBV15 with TRBJ1-5; D remains ambiguous. The CDR3 is 15 residues long. With 0 bases removed from V and 6 bases from J, the gap between germline ends came to 12 bases. CDR1 LNHNV and CDR2 YYDKDF come from the germline V gene (reference sequence). The CDR3 nucleotides are TGTGCCACCAGCAGAGATGGAGGGATCGGTCAGCCCCAGCATTTT. It translates to CATSRDGGIGQPQHF.

CDR3 coding DNA: TGTGCCTCCGCGAGGCGGGGGGGGCCCTCCTACAATGAGCAGTTCTTC. This translates into CASARRGGPSYNEQFF. J is TRBJ2-1 and V is TRBV9, with TRBD2 matching over 9 bases. This CDR3 is 16 amino acids long. Trimming removed 10 bases from V and 0 bases from J; junction bases left unmatched: 11. Germline CDR1 reads SGDLS; CDR2 reads YYNGEE.